A single sample gave rise to the 3 T cell receptor beta chains below, sequenced in a study of CD8 T cells in Susac syndrome. Reverse transcription used roughly 0.5 to 1 ug RNA and random hexamers. TCRdb passed the immunoSEQ multiplex PCR reads through MiXCR, listing each CDR3 protein once. The data show a few hundred thousand distinct CDR3 sequences, with roughly 92% seen just once and roughly 0.13% held by the top ten. The sequencing sample was made of CD8+ T cells from PBMCs. Receptor source: a human donor with multiple sclerosis.

The rearrangement joins TRBV9 to TRBJ1-2, with TRBD1 matching over 9 bases. Trimming took 2 bases from V and 6 from J; bases not matched to a gene: 5. The CDR3 is 14 residues long. Germline loops: CDR1 SGDLS, CDR2 YYNGEE. The chain's CDR3 is CASSVWDRADGYTF. CDR3 bases: TGTGCCAGCAGCGTGTGGGACAGGGCGGATGGCTACACCTTC.

This clonotype appeared once. This chain uses TRBV12-3 or TRBV12-4 with TRBJ1-3, with D possibly being TRBD1 (5 bases). Between the trimmed V and J ends, which lost 4 bases and 0 bases, there was a span of 10 bases. This CDR3 comprises 15 residues. CDR3 DNA: TGTGCCAGCAGTTCAGGGTACCTCTCTGGAAACACCATATATTTT. It specifies CASSSGYLSGNTIYF.

This clonotype came up once. The gene calls are TRBV9 and TRBJ1-1; D unclear. Germline lookup yields CDR1 SGDLS and CDR2 YYNGEE. Trimming cost V 3 bases and J 0 bases, with 12 bases left between them. The CDR3 sequence is 15 residues long. The CDR3 DNA reads as TGTGCCAGCAGCGCCGCAACAGTAATGAACACTGAAGCTTTCTTT. The encoded protein is CASSAATVMNTEAFF.